The present T cell receptor (beta chain) was sequenced within a study of CD4+ T cells in melanoma. Study-wide points: A reported correlation linked neoantigen-specific CD4+ T cells to CD8+, macrophage and B cell function. In melanoma, neoantigen-specific CD4+ T cells reportedly differed in differentiation state.

To note about this clone: Its antigen is as yet unknown. A read error may produce the germline difference seen at one junction end.

The method was immunoSEQ multiplex PCR; TCRdb's version includes in-frame clones alone and lacks a portion of them. The data show 9,500 to 10,000 clones, around 79% seen once. The CDR3 consists of 15 residues. In germline, CDR1 is SSHAT, CDR2 FNYEAQ (reference sequence). The sequenced material came from cells from a culture (not recorded whether cultured in vitro). The chain joins TRBV7-7 to TRBJ2-2; D gene ambiguous. The TCR originated in a human donor with melanoma. The CDR3 coding sequence is TGTGCTAGCAGCCGGACGACCGGGAACACCGGGGAGCTGTTTTTT. The encoded protein is CASSRTTGNTGELFF. The full variable domain, rest sourced from reference TRBV7-7 and TRBJ2-2, is GAGVSQSPRYKVTKRGQDVTLRCDPISSHATLYWYQQALGQGPEFLTYFNYEAQPDKSGLPSDRFSAERPEGSISTLTIQRTEQRDSAMYRCASSRTTGNTGELFFGEGSRLTVL.